This T cell receptor (beta chain) was sequenced in a study of T cell responses to AZD1222 COVID-19 vaccine. The study, taken as a whole, reports: The reported proportion of spike-specific TCRs targeting unmutated variant regions was nearly half. The sample set comprised mostly white British donors with more females, and clonal diversity was possibly underestimated.

Measured with immunoSEQ multiplex PCR; TCRdb has only the in-frame clones, and not every one. The repertoire includes fewer than 110,000 clones, 70% to 90% of them detected once, and around 4.9% sits in the top ten. Germline V lookup: CDR1 SGHTA, CDR2 FQGNSA. The V end lost 1 base, the J end lost 4 bases, and 16 bases lay between the germline ends. CDR3 size: 16 residues. Second-dose intervals of approximately 4 or approximately 12 weeks were pooled. Concerning this clone itself: As yet, its antigen is unknown.

The sequencing here drew on peripheral blood, taken 28 days after the second AZD1222 dose. The receptor was isolated from an adult who received the AZD1222 COVID-19 vaccine. The rearrangement uses TRBV7-2 and TRBJ2-5, with D perhaps being TRBD1 or TRBD2 (6 bases each). CDR3 DNA: TGTGCCAGCAGCTTAGTCGGGGGCGCGGGAAGAGAGACCCAGTACTTC. The encoded protein is CASSLVGGAGRETQYF.